What follows are 4 T cell receptor beta chains derived from one specimen sequenced in a study of a mutant IDH1 vaccine in newly diagnosed glioma. Their target antigens are unknown. Time point of the sample: week 23, last vaccination. Every vaccine dose comprised 300 ug of mutant IDH1 20-mer peptide plus topical imiquimod. Method: immunoSEQ multiplex PCR; TCRdb's copy keeps in-frame clones and lacks some. The table includes tens of thousands of clones, 84% detected once. The sample was PBMCs, taken from a glioma patient whose treatment included an IDH1 peptide vaccine. All receptors come from a man younger than 35 with glioma.

The chain employs TRBV5-1 and TRBJ1-1; D is undetermined. The CDR3 has 15 residues. V lost 0 bases and J 10 bases, leaving 19 bases between the germline ends. Germline CDR1 SGHRS, CDR2 YFSETQ. CDR3 sequence (DNA): TGCGCCAGCAGCTTGGAACCGGGTGTGGCGAGAGGAGCTTTCTTT. Amino acid sequence: CASSLEPGVARGAFF.

V and J are TRBV6-5 and TRBJ1-5; D uncertain. The V and J ends lost 4 bases and 1 base respectively, with 11 bases between them. This CDR3 spans 15 amino acids. Germline lookup yields CDR1 MNHEY and CDR2 SVGAGI. CDR3 sequence: CASSLGMGSNQPQHF. The DNA for the CDR3 is TGTGCCAGCAGTTTGGGGATGGGGAGCAATCAGCCCCAGCATTTT.

In this sample, this clone turned up a few times. The sample carries other DNA sequences with the same CDR3. V is TRBV28 and J is TRBJ1-5, with D maybe TRBD1 (6 bases). V dropped 6 bases and J dropped 4 bases, with 13 bases sitting between them. CDR1 is MDHEN, CDR2 SYDVKM, per germline. This CDR3 contains 14 residues. The CDR3 sequence: CASRTTGGNQPQHF. The DNA of the CDR3 is TGTGCCAGCAGGACGACAGGAGGGAATCAGCCCCAGCATTTT.

This clone has just one count. The rearrangement joins TRBV9 to TRBJ2-3, with a possible D match to TRBD1 (5 bases). Germline V gives CDR1 SGDLS, CDR2 YYNGEE. Trimming removed 0 bases at V and 6 bases at J, with 11 bases between. The CDR3 consists of 14 residues. The CDR3 region is CASSVATGADTQYF. In DNA form, the CDR3 reads TGTGCCAGCAGCGTAGCTACTGGGGCGGATACGCAGTATTTT.